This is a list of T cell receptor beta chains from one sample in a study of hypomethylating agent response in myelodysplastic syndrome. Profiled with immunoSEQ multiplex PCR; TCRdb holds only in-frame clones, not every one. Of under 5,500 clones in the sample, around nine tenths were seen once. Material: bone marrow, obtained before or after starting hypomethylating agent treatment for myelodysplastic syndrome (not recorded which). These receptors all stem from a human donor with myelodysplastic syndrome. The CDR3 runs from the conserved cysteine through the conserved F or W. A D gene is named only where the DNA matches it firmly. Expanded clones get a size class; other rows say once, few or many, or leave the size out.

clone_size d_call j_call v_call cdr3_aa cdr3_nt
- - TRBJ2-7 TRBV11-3 CASSLEVGYEQYF TGTGCCAGCAGCCTAGAGGTGGGTTACGAGCAGTACTTC
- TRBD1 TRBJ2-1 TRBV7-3 CASSQARTGGNEQFF TGTGCCAGCAGTCAAGCAAGGACAGGGGGCAATGAGCAGTTCTTC
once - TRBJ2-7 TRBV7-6 CASSLARKPYEQYF TGTGCCAGCAGCTTGGCACGGAAGCCCTACGAGCAGTACTTC
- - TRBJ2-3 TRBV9 CASSPLGTTPRSTQYF TGTGCCAGCAGCCCCCTCGGGACCACCCCCCGGTCTACGCAGTATTTT
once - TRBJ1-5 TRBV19 CASSYRAPSNQPQHF TGTGCCAGTAGTTACCGGGCTCCGAGCAATCAGCCCCAGCATTTT
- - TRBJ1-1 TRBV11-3 CASSLDTTGQAFF TGTGCCAGCAGCTTAGATACGACCGGACAAGCTTTCTTT
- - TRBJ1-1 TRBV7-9 CASSGAGMNTEAFF TGTGCCAGCAGCGGAGCAGGAATGAACACTGAAGCTTTCTTT
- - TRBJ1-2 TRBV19 CASSIRGNYGYTF TGTGCCAGTAGTATACGGGGAAACTATGGCTACACCTTC
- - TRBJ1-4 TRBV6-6 CATSSAGLGDEKLFF TGTGCCACCTCCTCCGCCGGGTTGGGGGATGAAAAACTGTTTTTT
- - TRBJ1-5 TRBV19 CASSPRGPPQHF TGTGCCAGTAGTCCCAGAGGTCCGCCCCAGCATTTT
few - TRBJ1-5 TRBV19 CASSISAGQPQHF TGTGCCAGTTCCATAAGTGCGGGTCAGCCCCAGCATTTT
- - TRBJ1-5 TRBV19 CASSIDRSVNQPQHF TGTGCCAGTAGTATAGATCGGAGTGTCAATCAGCCCCAGCATTTT
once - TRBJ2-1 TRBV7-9 CASSLVLHEYNEQFF TGTGCCAGCAGCTTGGTACTACACGAGTACAATGAGCAGTTCTTC
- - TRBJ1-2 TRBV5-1 CASSPLTDYGYTF TGCGCCAGCAGCCCCCTGACCGACTATGGCTACACCTTC
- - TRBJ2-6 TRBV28 CASSLSGANVLTF TGTGCCAGCAGTTTATCTGGGGCCAACGTCCTGACTTTC
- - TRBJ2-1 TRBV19 CASSGVAVSYNEQFF TGTGCCAGTTCCGGGGTGGCGGTCTCCTACAATGAGCAGTTCTTC
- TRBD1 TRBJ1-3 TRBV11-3 CASSFPDRSGNTIYF TGTGCCAGCAGCTTCCCGGACAGGTCTGGAAACACCATATATTTT
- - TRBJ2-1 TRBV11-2 CASSLQANEQFF TGTGCCAGCAGCTTACAGGCCAATGAGCAGTTCTTC
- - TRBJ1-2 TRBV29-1 CSVDPGFGYTF TGCAGCGTTGACCCAGGGTTTGGCTACACCTTC
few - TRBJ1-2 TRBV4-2 CASSQLDRNGGYTF TGTGCCAGCAGCCAACTCGACAGGAATGGTGGCTACACCTTC
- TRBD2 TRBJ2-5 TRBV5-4 CASSLDPSGREETQYF TGTGCCAGCAGCTTGGATCCTAGCGGGAGGGAAGAGACCCAGTACTTC
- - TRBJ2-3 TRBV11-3 CASSPTGWASEYPDTQYF TGTGCCAGCAGCCCCACGGGATGGGCTAGCGAATATCCAGATACGCAGTATTTT
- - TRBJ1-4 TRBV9 CASSVDGTPNEKLFF TGTGCCAGCAGCGTAGATGGGACCCCCAATGAAAAACTGTTTTTT
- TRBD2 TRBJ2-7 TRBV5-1 CASSPKSAGGYEQYF TGCGCCAGCAGCCCTAAATCAGCGGGAGGATACGAGCAGTACTTC
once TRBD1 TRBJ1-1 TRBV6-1 CASRWRGQRTEAFF TGTGCCAGCAGGTGGCGGGGACAGCGCACTGAAGCTTTCTTT
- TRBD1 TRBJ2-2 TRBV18 CASSQGQPNTGELFF TGTGCCAGCTCCCAGGGACAGCCGAACACCGGGGAGCTGTTTTTT
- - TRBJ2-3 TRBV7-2 CASSLVGGPRDTQYF TGTGCCAGCAGCTTAGTAGGGGGGCCCCGGGATACGCAGTATTTT
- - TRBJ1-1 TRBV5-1 CASSLDGLSRNTEAFF TGCGCCAGCAGCTTGGATGGGCTCTCCAGGAACACTGAAGCTTTCTTT
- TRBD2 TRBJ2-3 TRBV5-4 CASQAGGITDTQYF TGTGCCAGCCAGGCGGGGGGAATCACAGATACGCAGTATTTT
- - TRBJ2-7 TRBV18 CASSPNPYEQYF TGTGCCAGCTCACCCAACCCCTACGAGCAGTACTTC
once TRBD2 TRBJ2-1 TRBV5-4 CASSSPGTSGSNEQFF TGTGCCAGCAGCTCGCCCGGGACTAGCGGAAGCAATGAGCAGTTCTTC